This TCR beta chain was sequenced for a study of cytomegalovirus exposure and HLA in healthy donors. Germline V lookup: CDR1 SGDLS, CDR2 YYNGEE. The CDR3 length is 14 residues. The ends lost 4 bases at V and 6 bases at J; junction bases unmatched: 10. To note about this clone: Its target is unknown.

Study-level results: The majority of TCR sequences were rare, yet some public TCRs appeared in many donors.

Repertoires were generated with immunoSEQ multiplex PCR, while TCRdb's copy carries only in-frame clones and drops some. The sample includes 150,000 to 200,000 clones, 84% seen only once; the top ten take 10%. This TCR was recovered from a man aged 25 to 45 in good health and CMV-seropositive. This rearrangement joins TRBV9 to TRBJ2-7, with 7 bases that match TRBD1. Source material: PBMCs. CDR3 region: CASSPQQGNGEQYF. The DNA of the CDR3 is TGTGCCAGCAGCCCCCAACAGGGGAACGGCGAGCAGTACTTC.